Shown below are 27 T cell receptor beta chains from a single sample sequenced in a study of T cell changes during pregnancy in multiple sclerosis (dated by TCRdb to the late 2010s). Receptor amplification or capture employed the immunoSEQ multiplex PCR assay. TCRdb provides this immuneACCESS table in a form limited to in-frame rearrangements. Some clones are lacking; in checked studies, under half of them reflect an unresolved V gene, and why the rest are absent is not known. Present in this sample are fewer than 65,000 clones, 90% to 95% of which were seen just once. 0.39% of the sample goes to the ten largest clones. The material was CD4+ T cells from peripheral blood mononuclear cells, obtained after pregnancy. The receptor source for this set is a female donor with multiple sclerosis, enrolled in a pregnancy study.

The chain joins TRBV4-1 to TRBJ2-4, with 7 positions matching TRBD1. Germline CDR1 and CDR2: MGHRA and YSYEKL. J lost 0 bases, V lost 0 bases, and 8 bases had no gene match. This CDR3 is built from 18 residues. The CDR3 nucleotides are TGCGCCAGCAGCCAAGAATTGGGACAGACCCTAGCCAAAAACATTCAGTACTTC. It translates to CASSQELGQTLAKNIQYF.

CDR3 bases: TGTGCCAGCAGCCCGGGGTTAGGGGGCGAGCACTATGGCTACACCTTC. Its translation: CASSPGLGGEHYGYTF. This rearrangement joins TRBV7-3 to TRBJ1-2; TRBD1 matches 7 bases. The germline gives CDR1 SGHTA, CDR2 FQGTGA. CDR3 length: 16 residues. Losses at the gene ends were 5 bases for V and 3 bases for J; bases not matched to a gene: 12.

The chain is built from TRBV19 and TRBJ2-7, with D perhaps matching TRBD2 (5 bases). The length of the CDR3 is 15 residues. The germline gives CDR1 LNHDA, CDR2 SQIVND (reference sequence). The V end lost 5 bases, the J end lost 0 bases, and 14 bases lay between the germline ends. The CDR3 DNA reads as TGTGCCAGTAGTGCCGGGATTCCGAGCTCCTACGAGCAGTACTTC. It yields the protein CASSAGIPSSYEQYF.

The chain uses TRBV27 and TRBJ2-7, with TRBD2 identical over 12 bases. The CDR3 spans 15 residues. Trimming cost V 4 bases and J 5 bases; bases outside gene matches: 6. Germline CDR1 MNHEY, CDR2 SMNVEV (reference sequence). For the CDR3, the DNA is TGTGCCAGCAGTTCCCCGGCTAGCGGGAGGGACGAGCAGTACTTC. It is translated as CASSSPASGRDEQYF.

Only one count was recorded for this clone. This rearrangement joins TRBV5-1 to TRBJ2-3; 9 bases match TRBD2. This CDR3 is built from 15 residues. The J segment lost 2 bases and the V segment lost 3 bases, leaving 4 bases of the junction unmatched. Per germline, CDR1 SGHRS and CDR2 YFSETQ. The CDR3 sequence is CASSYVAGDTDTQYF. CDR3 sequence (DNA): TGCGCCAGCAGCTATGTAGCGGGAGACACAGATACGCAGTATTTT.

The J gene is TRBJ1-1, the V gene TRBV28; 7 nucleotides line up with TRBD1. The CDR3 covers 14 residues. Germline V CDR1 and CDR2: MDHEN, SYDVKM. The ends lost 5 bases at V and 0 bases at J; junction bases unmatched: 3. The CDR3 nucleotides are TGTGCCAGCAGTAGGGGGCGGGTGAACACTGAAGCTTTCTTT. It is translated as CASSRGRVNTEAFF.

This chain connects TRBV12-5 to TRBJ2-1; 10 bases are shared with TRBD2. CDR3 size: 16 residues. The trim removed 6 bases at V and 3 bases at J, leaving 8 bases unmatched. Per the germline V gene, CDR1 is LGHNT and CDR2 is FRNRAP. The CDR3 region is CASGTFSGRGYNEQFF. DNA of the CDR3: TGTGCTAGTGGCACTTTCAGCGGGAGGGGCTACAATGAGCAGTTCTTC.

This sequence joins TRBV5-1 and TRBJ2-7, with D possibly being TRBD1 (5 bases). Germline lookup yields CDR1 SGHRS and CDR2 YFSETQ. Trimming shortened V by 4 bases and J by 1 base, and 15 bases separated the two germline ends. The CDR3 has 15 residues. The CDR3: CASSLLSGSSYEQYF. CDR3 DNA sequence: TGCGCCAGCAGCCTTCTGTCAGGGTCTTCCTACGAGCAGTACTTC.

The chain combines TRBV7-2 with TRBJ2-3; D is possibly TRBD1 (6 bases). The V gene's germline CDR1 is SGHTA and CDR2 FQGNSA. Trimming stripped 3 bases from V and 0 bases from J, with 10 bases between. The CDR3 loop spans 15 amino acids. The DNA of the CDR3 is TGTGCCAGCAGCTTGGACAGCACTAGCACAGATACGCAGTATTTT. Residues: CASSLDSTSTDTQYF. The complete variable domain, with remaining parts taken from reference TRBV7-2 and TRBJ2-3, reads GAGVSQSPSNKVTEKGKDVELRCDPISGHTALYWYRQSLGQGLEFLIYFQGNSAPDKSGLPSDRFSAERTGGSVSTLTIQRTQQEDSAVYLCASSLDSTSTDTQYFGPGTRLTVL.

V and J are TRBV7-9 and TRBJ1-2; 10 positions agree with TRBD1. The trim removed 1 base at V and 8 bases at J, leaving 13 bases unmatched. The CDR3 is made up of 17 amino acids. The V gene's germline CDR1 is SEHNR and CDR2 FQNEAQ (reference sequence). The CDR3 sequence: CASSLGRTGQGVGGYTF. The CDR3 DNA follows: TGTGCCAGCAGCTTAGGACGGACCGGACAGGGGGTCGGCGGCTACACCTTC.

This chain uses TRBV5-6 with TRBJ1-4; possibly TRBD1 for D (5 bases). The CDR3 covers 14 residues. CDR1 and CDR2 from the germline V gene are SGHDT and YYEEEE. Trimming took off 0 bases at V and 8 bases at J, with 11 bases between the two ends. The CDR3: CASSLEQGNEKLFF. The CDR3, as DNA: TGTGCCAGCAGCTTGGAGCAGGGAAACGAAAAACTGTTTTTT.

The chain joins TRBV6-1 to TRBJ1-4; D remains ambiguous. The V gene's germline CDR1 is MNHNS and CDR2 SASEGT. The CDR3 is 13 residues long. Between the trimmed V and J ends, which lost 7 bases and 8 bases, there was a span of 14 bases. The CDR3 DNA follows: TGTGCCAGCACTAATCGGAGAGGGGAAAAACTGTTTTTT. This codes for CASTNRRGEKLFF.

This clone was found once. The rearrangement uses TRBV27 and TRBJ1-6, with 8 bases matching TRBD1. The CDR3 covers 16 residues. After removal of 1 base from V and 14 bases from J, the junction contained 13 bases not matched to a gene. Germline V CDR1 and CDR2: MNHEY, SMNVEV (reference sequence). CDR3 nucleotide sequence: TGTGCCAGCAGTTTATGGAGACAGGGGACCTCCGGGGCCCTCCACTTT. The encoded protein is CASSLWRQGTSGALHF.

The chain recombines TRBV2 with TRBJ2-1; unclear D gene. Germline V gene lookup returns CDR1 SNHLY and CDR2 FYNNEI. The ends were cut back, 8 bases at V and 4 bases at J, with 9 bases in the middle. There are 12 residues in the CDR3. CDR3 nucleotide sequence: TGTGCCAGCGCCAGACTGTACAATGAGCAGTTCTTC. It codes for CASARLYNEQFF.

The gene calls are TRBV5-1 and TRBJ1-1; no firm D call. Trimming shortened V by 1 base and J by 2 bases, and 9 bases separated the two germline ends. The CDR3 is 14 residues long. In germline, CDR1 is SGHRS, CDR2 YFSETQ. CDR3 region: CASSLSAANTEAFF. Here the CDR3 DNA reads TGCGCCAGCAGCTTGTCTGCGGCCAACACTGAAGCTTTCTTT.

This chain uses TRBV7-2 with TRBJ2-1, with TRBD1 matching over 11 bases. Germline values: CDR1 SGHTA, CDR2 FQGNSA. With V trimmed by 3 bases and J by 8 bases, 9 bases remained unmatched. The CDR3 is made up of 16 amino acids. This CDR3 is CASSFPRTGGIDEQFF. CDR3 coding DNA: TGTGCCAGCAGCTTTCCGCGGACAGGGGGCATAGATGAGCAGTTCTTC. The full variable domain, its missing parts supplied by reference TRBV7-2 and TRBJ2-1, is GAGVSQSPSNKVTEKGKDVELRCDPISGHTALYWYRQSLGQGLEFLIYFQGNSAPDKSGLPSDRFSAERTGGSVSTLTIQRTQQEDSAVYLCASSFPRTGGIDEQFFGPGTRLTVL.

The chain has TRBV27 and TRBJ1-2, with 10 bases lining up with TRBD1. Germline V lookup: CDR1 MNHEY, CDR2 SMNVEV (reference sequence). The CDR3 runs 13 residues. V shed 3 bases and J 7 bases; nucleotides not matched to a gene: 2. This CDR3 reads CASSFGQGGGYTF. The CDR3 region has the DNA TGTGCCAGCAGTTTCGGACAGGGGGGTGGCTACACCTTC.

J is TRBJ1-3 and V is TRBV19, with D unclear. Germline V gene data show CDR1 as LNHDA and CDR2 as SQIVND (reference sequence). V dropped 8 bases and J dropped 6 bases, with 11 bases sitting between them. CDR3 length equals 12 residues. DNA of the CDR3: TGTGCCAGTTCTTTTGGAGTAAACACCATATATTTT. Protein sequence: CASSFGVNTIYF.

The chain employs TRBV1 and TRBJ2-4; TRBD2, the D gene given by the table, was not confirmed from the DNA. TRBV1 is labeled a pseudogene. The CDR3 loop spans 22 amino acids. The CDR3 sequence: CTSSQDRCTSGRPEWVKNIQYF. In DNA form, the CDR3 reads TGCACCAGCAGCCAAGATCGTTGTACTAGCGGGAGGCCGGAATGGGTCAAAAACATTCAGTACTTC.

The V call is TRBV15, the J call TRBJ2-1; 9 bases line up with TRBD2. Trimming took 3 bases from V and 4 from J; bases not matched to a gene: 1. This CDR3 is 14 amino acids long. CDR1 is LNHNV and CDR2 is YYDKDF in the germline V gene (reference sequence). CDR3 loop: CATSSSGSYNEQFF. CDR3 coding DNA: TGTGCCACCAGCAGTAGCGGGAGTTACAATGAGCAGTTCTTC.

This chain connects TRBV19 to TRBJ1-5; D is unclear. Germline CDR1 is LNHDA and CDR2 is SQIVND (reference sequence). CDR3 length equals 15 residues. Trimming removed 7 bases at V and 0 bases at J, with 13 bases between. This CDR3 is CASTGAGFSNQPQHF. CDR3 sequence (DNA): TGTGCCAGTACTGGAGCGGGGTTTAGCAATCAGCCCCAGCATTTT.

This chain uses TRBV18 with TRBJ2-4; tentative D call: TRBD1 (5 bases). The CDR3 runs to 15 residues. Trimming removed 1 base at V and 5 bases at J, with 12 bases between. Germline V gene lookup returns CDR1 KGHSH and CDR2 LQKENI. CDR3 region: CASSPRRGNQNIQYF. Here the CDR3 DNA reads TGTGCCAGCTCACCACGTAGGGGAAACCAAAACATTCAGTACTTC.

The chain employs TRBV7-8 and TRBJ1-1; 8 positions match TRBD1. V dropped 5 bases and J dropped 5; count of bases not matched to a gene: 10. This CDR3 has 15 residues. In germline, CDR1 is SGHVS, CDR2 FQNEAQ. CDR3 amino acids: CASSTLTGESTEAFF. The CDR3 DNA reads TGTGCCAGCAGCACCCTGACAGGGGAGAGTACTGAAGCTTTCTTT.

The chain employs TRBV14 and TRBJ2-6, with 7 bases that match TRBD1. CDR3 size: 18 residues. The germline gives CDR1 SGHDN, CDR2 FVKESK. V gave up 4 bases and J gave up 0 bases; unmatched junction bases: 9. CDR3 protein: CASSLQTGLNSGANVLTF. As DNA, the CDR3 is TGTGCCAGCAGCCTCCAGACAGGGTTAAACTCTGGGGCCAACGTCCTGACTTTC.

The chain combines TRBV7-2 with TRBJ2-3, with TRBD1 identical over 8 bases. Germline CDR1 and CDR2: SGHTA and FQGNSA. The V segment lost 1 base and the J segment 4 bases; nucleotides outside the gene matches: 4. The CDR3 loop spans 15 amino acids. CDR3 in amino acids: CASSLGDRSPDTQYF. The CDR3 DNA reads TGTGCCAGCAGCTTAGGGGACAGGTCCCCAGATACGCAGTATTTT.

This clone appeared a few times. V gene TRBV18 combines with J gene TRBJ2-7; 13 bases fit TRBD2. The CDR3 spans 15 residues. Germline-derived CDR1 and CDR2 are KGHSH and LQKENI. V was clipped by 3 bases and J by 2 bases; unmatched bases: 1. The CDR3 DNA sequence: TGTGCCAGCTCACCCACTAGCGGGAGGGCCTACGAGCAGTACTTC. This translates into CASSPTSGRAYEQYF.

The CDR3 here is CASKGEGYTEAFF. As DNA, the CDR3 is TGTGCCAGTAAGGGGGAGGGGTACACTGAAGCTTTCTTT. The chain combines TRBV19 with TRBJ1-1; the D gene is possibly TRBD1 (6 bases). The germline V gene has CDR1 LNHDA and CDR2 SQIVND (reference sequence). V was clipped by 7 bases and J by 3 bases, with 12 bases between them. The CDR3 totals 13 residues.